Each of the 14 T cell receptor beta chains below was sequenced from the same sample in a study of T cells in Graves' hyperthyroidism and ophthalmopathy. The TCR beta CDR3 regions underwent amplification using RNA transcripts as the source. First-round RT-PCR targeting the TCR CDR3 was performed with the HTBI primer set. TCRdb re-derived calls from the multiplex PCR reads in MiXCR, one entry per CDR3 protein. Here the sample spans some 720,000 distinct CDR3 sequences, 16% being singletons. The specimen was blood. These receptors were taken from a man between 18 and 29 years old with Graves' hyperthyroidism.

This clonotype was observed at least ten times. The chain is built from TRBV7-2 and TRBJ2-3; D is perhaps TRBD2 (5 bases). Germline V gives CDR1 SGHTA, CDR2 FQGNSA. Trimming took off 2 bases at V and 3 bases at J, with 12 bases between the two ends. The CDR3 is made up of 15 amino acids. Here the CDR3 reads CASSLSRGGTDTQYF. Here the CDR3 DNA reads TGTGCCAGCAGCTTATCCCGCGGCGGGACAGATACGCAGTATTTT.

This clonotype was seen at least ten times. V is TRBV7-2 and J is TRBJ2-7, with a possible D match to TRBD2 (6 bases). CDR3 size: 13 residues. Germline V gene data show CDR1 as SGHTA and CDR2 as FQGNSA. The V end lost 1 base, the J end lost 7 bases, and 11 bases lay between the germline ends. The DNA for the CDR3 is TGTGCCAGCAGCTTAGGCGGGGATGGAGAGCAGTACTTC. Its protein product is CASSLGGDGEQYF. Full variable domain (missing parts from reference TRBV7-2 and TRBJ2-7): GAGVSQSPSNKVTEKGKDVELRCDPISGHTALYWYRQSLGQGLEFLIYFQGNSAPDKSGLPSDRFSAERTGGSVSTLTIQRTQQEDSAVYLCASSLGGDGEQYFGPGTRLTVT.

This chain uses TRBV7-9 with TRBJ2-2; the D gene is possibly TRBD2 (6 bases). Germline V gene lookup returns CDR1 SEHNR and CDR2 FQNEAQ (reference sequence). V was pared by 5 bases and J by 5 bases, with 9 bases between. This CDR3 contains 13 residues. In nucleotides, the CDR3 is TGTGCCAGCAGCAAAGGGACTACCGGGGAGCTGTTTTTT. Translation gives CASSKGTTGELFF.

This clonotype appeared many times. The chain uses TRBV7-9 and TRBJ2-7, with 9 bases lining up with TRBD2. The CDR3 is made up of 15 amino acids. The V and J ends lost 5 bases and 6 bases, in that order; junction bases with no gene match: 11. From germline, CDR1 is SEHNR and CDR2 FQNEAQ (reference sequence). In DNA form, the CDR3 reads TGTGCCAGCAGCCCCCTAGCGGGACCAGGGGTCGAGCAGTACTTC. Translation gives CASSPLAGPGVEQYF.

The V call is TRBV10-3, the J call TRBJ2-3, with 8 bases that match TRBD1. The CDR3 extends over 15 amino acids. J gave up 2 bases and V 3 bases, and 4 bases lay outside the gene matches. The germline V gene encodes CDR1 ENHRY and CDR2 SYGVKD. The CDR3 spells CAISDRGLYTDTQYF. The CDR3 DNA reads TGTGCCATCAGTGACAGGGGGCTGTACACAGATACGCAGTATTTT.

V usage is TRBV9 and J usage is TRBJ2-2, with D unresolved. The ends were cut back, 1 base at V and 4 bases at J, with 8 bases in the middle. The CDR3 extends over 14 amino acids. Germline V CDR1 and CDR2: SGDLS, YYNGEE. As DNA, the CDR3 is TGTGCCAGCAGCGTACGGCTTGCCACCGGGGAGCTGTTTTTT. Its translation: CASSVRLATGELFF.

The V gene is TRBV6-1, the J gene TRBJ2-7; D is tentatively TRBD1 or TRBD2 (5 bases each). Germline V gives CDR1 MNHNS, CDR2 SASEGT. Trimming stripped 10 bases from V and 7 bases from J, with 20 bases between. This CDR3 region has 13 residues. CDR3 bases: TGTGCCACCCGAAGAGAGGGGCTGAGGGAGCAGTACTTC. Its protein is CATRREGLREQYF.

This clonotype was observed a few times. This chain links TRBV12-3 or TRBV12-4 with TRBJ1-5; a possible D gene is TRBD1 (5 bases). Trimming stripped 2 bases from V and 7 bases from J, with 18 bases between. CDR3 length: 16 amino acids. CDR3 sequence: CASSLKWGTVGQPQHF. CDR3 nucleotide sequence: TGTGCCAGCAGTTTAAAATGGGGGACCGTGGGCCAGCCCCAGCATTTT.

This chain joins TRBV28 and TRBJ1-1; the D is unclear. Germline assignment: CDR1 MDHEN and CDR2 SYDVKM. V gave up 7 bases and J gave up 0 bases, with 12 bases separating them. The CDR3 runs to 14 residues. The CDR3 region has the DNA TGTGCCAGCATGGACCCCCCTATGAACACTGAAGCTTTCTTT. Translating gives CASMDPPMNTEAFF.

This clonotype came up many times. V and J are TRBV7-9 and TRBJ2-5; D tentatively reads TRBD1 or TRBD2 (5 bases each). The V gene's germline CDR1 is SEHNR and CDR2 FQNEAQ (reference sequence). V was clipped by 2 bases and J by 5 bases, with 15 bases between them. The CDR3 loop spans 15 amino acids. The CDR3 bases are TGTGCCAGCAGCTTACCGGGACGAACAAAGGAGACCCAGTACTTC. Its translation is CASSLPGRTKETQYF. Full variable domain (rest looked up from reference TRBV7-9 and TRBJ2-5): DTGVSQNPRHKITKRGQNVTFRCDPISEHNRLYWYRQTLGQGPEFLTYFQNEAQLEKSRLLSDRFSAERPKGSFSTLEIQRTEQGDSAMYLCASSLPGRTKETQYFGPGTRLLVL.

At least ten counts were recorded for this clonotype. The chain couples TRBV20-1 to TRBJ2-1; TRBD2 matches 13 bases. CDR1 and CDR2 from the germline V gene are DFQATT and SNEGSKA (reference sequence). V lost 1 base to trimming and J lost 8 bases; unmatched junction nucleotides: 5. The CDR3 covers 15 residues. Here the CDR3 reads CSARGLAGGLDEQFF. The CDR3 nucleotides are TGCAGTGCTAGAGGACTAGCGGGAGGATTGGATGAGCAGTTCTTC.

This sequence joins TRBV20-1 and TRBJ2-7; no clear D. Germline loops: CDR1 DFQATT, CDR2 SNEGSKA (reference sequence). Trimming pared 6 bases from V and 3 bases from J, leaving 12 bases between. The CDR3 contains 12 residues. This CDR3 is CSARPLLYEQYF. As DNA, the CDR3 is TGCAGTGCCCGGCCCCTCCTCTACGAGCAGTACTTC.

This clonotype came up a few times. The chain carries TRBV12-3 or TRBV12-4 and TRBJ1-5, with 7 bases that match TRBD1. This CDR3 has 15 amino acids. The V gene end was trimmed by 2 bases and the J gene end by 4 bases; junction bases not matched to a gene: 5. This CDR3 reads CASSLTGVLNQPQHF. In nucleotides, the CDR3 is TGTGCCAGCAGTTTAACAGGGGTCTTAAATCAGCCCCAGCATTTT.

Points on this clonotype: A single base separates this from a much larger clone, so it may be a read error. The chain links TRBV28 to TRBJ1-1; no firm D call. The V gene's germline CDR1 is MDHEN and CDR2 SYDVKM. CDR3 length equals 12 residues. As DNA, the CDR3 is TGTGCCAGCGGTTGGGTATACACTCAAGCTTTCTTT. The encoded protein is CASGWVYTQAFF.